This passage covers 18 T cell receptor beta chains from one sample sequenced in a study of radiotherapy plus CTLA-4 blockade in lung cancer. Data came from immunoSEQ multiplex PCR; TCRdb stores just in-frame clones and leaves some out. Of roughly 62,000 clones detected, around 77% appear once; the ten largest clones hold 4% to 5%. The sample here was peripheral blood, taken from a patient treated with radiotherapy plus ipilimumab. These receptors were obtained from a human donor with non-small cell lung cancer who had a complete response to radiotherapy plus ipilimumab.

Worth noting for this clone: Germline and junction disagree at one end, which may indicate a read error. V and J are TRBV18 and TRBJ1-1; D is perhaps TRBD1 (5 bases). Germline V gives CDR1 KGHSH, CDR2 LQKENI. The CDR3 is 14 residues long. The CDR3 protein is CVSSPSGGHAEAFF. The CDR3 bases are TGTGTCAGCTCACCATCAGGAGGACATGCTGAAGCTTTCTTT.

V gene TRBV23-1 combines with J gene TRBJ2-7; the D gene is possibly TRBD1 (5 bases). TRBV23-1 is an open reading frame, and its role is uncertain. The CDR3 runs to 15 residues. The V end was cut by 0 bases, the J end by 6 bases, with 15 bases between. This CDR3 is CASSQSKGWSLEQYF. In DNA, the CDR3 is TGCGCCAGCAGTCAATCCAAGGGGTGGTCTCTCGAGCAGTACTTC.

This chain links TRBV19 with TRBJ1-1; possible D gene TRBD1, 5 bases. V was shortened by 3 bases and J by 4 bases, with 12 bases between the two germline ends. CDR3 size: 14 residues. Looked up from germline, CDR1 is LNHDA and CDR2 is SQIVND (reference sequence). This CDR3 reads CASSIPTASTEAFF. The DNA for the CDR3 is TGTGCCAGTAGTATCCCGACAGCCAGCACTGAAGCTTTCTTT.

This chain uses TRBV6-1 with TRBJ1-5; the D gene is possibly TRBD1 (5 bases). The CDR3 is 15 amino acids. Trimming removed 5 bases from V and 3 bases from J, with 14 bases in between. Germline V gene lookup returns CDR1 MNHNS and CDR2 SASEGT. CDR3 in DNA: TGTGCCAGCAGTCTTGAATGGGGCCTCAATCAGCCCCAGCATTTT. As protein: CASSLEWGLNQPQHF.

This chain uses TRBV2 with TRBJ1-1, with a possible D match to TRBD1 (6 bases). This CDR3 region has 18 residues. V lost 4 bases and J lost 4, with 25 bases in between. Germline V gives CDR1 SNHLY, CDR2 FYNNEI. The CDR3 protein is CASSGRGGGRSASTEAFF. The CDR3, as DNA: TGTGCCAGCAGTGGCCGGGGTGGGGGGCGTTCGGCGAGCACTGAAGCTTTCTTT.

The rearrangement uses TRBV11-3 and TRBJ2-5; D not resolved. The CDR3 has 12 residues. In germline, CDR1 is SGHNT, CDR2 YENEEA. V was trimmed by 5 bases and J by 4 bases, leaving 8 bases between them. Here the CDR3 reads CASSKSGETQYF. CDR3 bases: TGTGCCAGCAGCAAATCTGGAGAGACCCAGTACTTC.

The chain recombines TRBV5-8 with TRBJ2-7; a possible D gene is TRBD1 (6 bases). The V and J ends lost 4 bases and 5 bases respectively, with 16 bases between them. This CDR3 spans 14 amino acids. Germline CDR1 reads SGHTS; CDR2 reads YDEGEE. Here the CDR3 reads CASSRRQVGHEQYF. In DNA, the CDR3 is TGTGCCAGCAGCCGAAGACAGGTAGGGCACGAGCAGTACTTC.

CDR3 in amino acids: CASSLFAGDTQYF. As DNA, the CDR3 is TGCGCCAGCAGCTTATTCGCCGGAGATACGCAGTATTTT. This chain connects TRBV5-1 to TRBJ2-3; D remains ambiguous. The CDR3 runs 13 residues. Trimming cost V 2 bases and J 5 bases, with 9 bases left between them. Germline CDR1 and CDR2: SGHRS and YFSETQ. The full variable domain, with the rest looked up from reference TRBV5-1 and TRBJ2-3, is KAGVTQTPRYLIKTRGQQVTLSCSPISGHRSVSWYQQTPGQGLQFLFEYFSETQRNKGNFPGRFSGRQFSNSRSEMNVSTLELGDSALYLCASSLFAGDTQYFGPGTRLTVL.

The gene calls are TRBV4-1 and TRBJ2-1; TRBD1 matches 10 bases. Germline assignment: CDR1 MGHRA and CDR2 YSYEKL. The junction had 9 bases not matched to a gene; V was cut back by 1 base and J by 9 bases. CDR3 length: 16 residues. The chain's CDR3 is CASSQVLGQGMGEQFF. The CDR3 DNA reads as TGCGCCAGCAGCCAAGTCTTGGGACAGGGGATGGGTGAGCAGTTCTTC.

The chain employs TRBV30 and TRBJ1-4; TRBD1 agrees at 9 bases. The V segment lost 2 bases and the J segment 4 bases; nucleotides outside the gene matches: 8. Germline V CDR1 and CDR2: GTSNPN, SVGIG (reference sequence). This CDR3 spans 16 amino acids. CDR3 bases: TGTGCCTGGAGTTATGAGACAGGGGGACTTAATGAAAAACTGTTTTTT. This sequence encodes CAWSYETGGLNEKLFF.

This chain joins TRBV10-1 and TRBJ2-1, with 11 bases fitting TRBD1. The CDR3 has 16 residues. V lost 3 bases to trimming and J lost 2 bases; unmatched junction nucleotides: 3. The germline CDR1 and CDR2 sequences are WNHNN and SYGVQD (reference sequence). CDR3 in amino acids: CASSDPGQGAYNEQFF. CDR3 DNA sequence: TGCGCCAGCAGTGATCCGGGACAGGGGGCCTACAATGAGCAGTTCTTC.

The chain has TRBV5-4 and TRBJ1-2; 9 nucleotides align to TRBD1. V was pared by 4 bases and J by 8 bases, with 12 bases of the junction left unmatched. The CDR3 covers 15 residues. Germline loops: CDR1 SGHNT, CDR2 YYREEE (reference sequence). The CDR3 coding sequence is TGTGCCAGCAGCAGGAACAGGGGGCGCGGTAGCGGCTACACCTTC. It yields the protein CASSRNRGRGSGYTF.

The CDR3 region is CASSLGVGEETQYF. CDR3 bases: TGTGCCAGCAGCCTCGGAGTAGGGGAAGAGACCCAGTACTTC. V gene TRBV7-2 combines with J gene TRBJ2-5; D possibly corresponds to TRBD1 (5 bases). V shed 5 bases and J shed 3 bases, with 13 bases lying between them. Germline-derived CDR1 and CDR2 are SGHTA and FQGNSA. This CDR3 comprises 14 residues.

The rearrangement links TRBV6-5 to TRBJ1-2, with D possibly matching TRBD1 (5 bases). Trimming stripped 0 bases from V and 4 bases from J, with 12 bases between. Germline V gene lookup returns CDR1 MNHEY and CDR2 SVGAGI. The CDR3 is 15 amino acids. CDR3 sequence: CASSYSTQGAYGYTF. CDR3 in DNA: TGTGCCAGCAGTTACTCCACCCAGGGTGCCTATGGCTACACCTTC.

The chain recombines TRBV19 with TRBJ2-1; TRBD2 aligns across 10 bases. The germline CDR1 and CDR2 sequences are LNHDA and SQIVND (reference sequence). The CDR3 runs to 15 residues. The V segment lost 6 bases and the J segment 0 bases; nucleotides outside the gene matches: 2. The CDR3 DNA follows: TGTGCCAGTAGGAGCGGGGGGGGCTCCTACAATGAGCAGTTCTTC. This gives the protein CASRSGGGSYNEQFF.

The chain joins TRBV25-1 to TRBJ2-2, with 7 bases identical to TRBD2. Trimming removed 3 bases from V and 5 bases from J; junction bases left unmatched: 15. The germline CDR1 and CDR2 sequences are MGHDK and SYGVNS. The CDR3 has 18 residues. The CDR3 DNA follows: TGTGCCAGCAGTGATCCGGGGCCCTTACGGGGAGGGACCGGGGAGCTGTTTTTT. Translation: CASSDPGPLRGGTGELFF.

The chain employs TRBV2 and TRBJ1-3; D gene unclear. This CDR3 has 19 residues. V lost 2 bases, J lost 0 bases, and 20 bases lay in between. The germline gives CDR1 SNHLY, CDR2 FYNNEI. The CDR3 DNA sequence: TGTGCCAGCAGTGAACGGCAGTTTCTTCTCCTGTACTCTGGAAACACCATATATTTT. Its translation is CASSERQFLLLYSGNTIYF.

This chain uses TRBV11-3 with TRBJ2-1; 11 bases line up with TRBD1. The CDR3 spans 19 residues. The germline V gene has CDR1 SGHNT and CDR2 YENEEA. J lost 1 base, V lost 2 bases, and 10 bases had no gene match. The CDR3 DNA reads as TGTGCCAGCAGCTTACTTTCGGGGACAGGGGGATTATCCTACAATGAGCAGTTCTTC. Translation: CASSLLSGTGGLSYNEQFF.